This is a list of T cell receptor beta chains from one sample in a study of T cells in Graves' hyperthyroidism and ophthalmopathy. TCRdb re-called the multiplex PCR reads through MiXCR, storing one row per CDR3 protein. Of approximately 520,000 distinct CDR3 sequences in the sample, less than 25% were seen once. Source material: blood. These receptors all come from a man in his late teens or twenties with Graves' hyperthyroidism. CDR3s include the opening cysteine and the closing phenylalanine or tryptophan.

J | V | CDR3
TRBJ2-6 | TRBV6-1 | CASSVRRFSGANVLTF
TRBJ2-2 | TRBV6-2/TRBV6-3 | CASSYLPPGRTRTGELFF
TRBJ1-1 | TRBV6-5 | CASSYSNRMNTEAFF
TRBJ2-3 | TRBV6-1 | CASNHQYDTQYF
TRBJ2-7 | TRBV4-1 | CASSQDTGPGTSYEQYF
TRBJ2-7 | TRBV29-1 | CSVASGDRYEQYF
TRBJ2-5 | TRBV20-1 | CSAAPGGGQETQYF
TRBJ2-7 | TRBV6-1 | CASSPNIRGDSYEQYF
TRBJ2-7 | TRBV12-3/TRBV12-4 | CASSSYREGDEQYF
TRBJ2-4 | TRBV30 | CAWRDRKLAKNIKYF
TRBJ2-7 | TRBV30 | CAWSRDRIYEQYF
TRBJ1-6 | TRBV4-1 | CASSQKEGNSPLHF
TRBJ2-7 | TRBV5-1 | CASSAETGRPSYEQYF
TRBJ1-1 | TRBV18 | CASSQSKDITEAFF
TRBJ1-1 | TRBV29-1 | CSVEVTGNDFF
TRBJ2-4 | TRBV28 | CASSLLGELAKNIQYF
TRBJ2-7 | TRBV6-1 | CASSDGQGFYEQYF
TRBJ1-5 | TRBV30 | CAGGKAFNQPQHF
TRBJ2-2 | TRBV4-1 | CASSPGRNTGELCF
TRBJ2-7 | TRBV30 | CAWSSPGPYSYEQYF
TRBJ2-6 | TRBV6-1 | CASGAAGANVLTF
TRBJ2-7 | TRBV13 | CASSSRLDAWGEQYF